This T cell receptor (beta chain) was found in a study of tumor and adjacent non-tumor tissue in lung cancer. Study context: The cohort had 12 adenocarcinoma, 2 squamous cell and 1 small cell patients.

This sample's RNA came from whole unsorted tissue. Study outcomes and limitations: Significantly higher TCR diversity was found in tumor than normal lung. Top 100 clones took a larger repertoire share in normal lung.

In this sample, this clonotype turned up a few times. Its antigen is as yet unknown. The junction does not match germline at one end; this may be a read error. The library came from three nested PCR rounds adapted from ARM-PCR protocols. TCRdb reprocessed the multiplex PCR reads via MiXCR and lists one record per CDR3 protein. The table lists 120,000 or so distinct CDR3 sequences, 66% of them singletons. The TCR originated in a man younger than 40 with non-small cell lung cancer. What was sequenced was lung tumor tissue.

Here the CDR3 reads CDSSAGFEAFF. CDR3 coding DNA: TGTGACAGCAGCGCAGGTTTCGAAGCTTTCTTT. V and J are TRBV14 and TRBJ1-1; D is uncertain. The CDR3 is 11 residues long. CDR1 is SGHDN, CDR2 FVKESK, per germline.